What follows is one TCR beta chain and its context. Its antigen remains unknown. Sequencing libraries made from TCR beta cDNA carried unique molecular identifiers. Each CDR3 protein gets one entry after TCRdb re-called the PCR reads with MiXCR. Of 740,000 or so distinct CDR3 sequences in the sample, approximately 50% were seen once. The sample comes from a study of post-analysis software for immune sequencing data. Study-wide points: Patients showed TRBV5-6, TRBV5-1 and TRBV20-1 among roughly five TRBV segments more frequent than in controls. Diversity measured as normalized Chao1 was significantly lower in multiple sclerosis patients than in controls. Pronounced co-clustering by F measure was evident among identically batched samples.

Trimming took off 6 bases at V and 2 bases at J, with 7 bases between the two ends. The CDR3 is 12 residues long. The chain couples TRBV12-3 or TRBV12-4 to TRBJ1-2; D is unclear. This receptor was identified in a girl between 5 and 17 years old with multiple sclerosis. Sequenced input: blood. CDR3 region: CASRVGNYGYTF. CDR3 nucleotide sequence: TGTGCCAGCAGAGTAGGCAACTATGGCTACACCTTC.